Below are 16 T cell receptor beta chains sequenced from a single sample in a study of technical replicates of blood from a few donors. Clones were read by immunoSEQ multiplex PCR, and TCRdb kept only the in-frame ones, dropping some. The sample gives tens of thousands of clones, about 94% of which show up once; 0.25% is in the top ten. The sequenced sample consisted of T cells isolated from PBMCs. The receptors come from a human donor in good health.

The chain combines TRBV5-6 with TRBJ2-7; 7 bases map to TRBD2. The length of the CDR3 is 18 residues. The V gene's germline CDR1 is SGHDT and CDR2 YYEEEE. Trimming took 0 bases from V and 4 from J; bases not matched to a gene: 16. The CDR3 here is CASSLEDLLAGVGYEQYF. DNA for the CDR3: TGTGCCAGCAGCTTGGAGGACCTCCTGGCGGGAGTAGGTTACGAGCAGTACTTC.

The gene calls are TRBV19 and TRBJ2-5; perhaps TRBD2 as D (5 bases). CDR1 is LNHDA, CDR2 SQIVND, per germline (reference sequence). The V end lost 1 base, the J end lost 4 bases, and 16 bases lay between the germline ends. The CDR3 consists of 16 residues. The CDR3 bases are TGTGCCAGTAGTATAGTAGGTAGGGTAGCGAGAGAGACCCAGTACTTC. Amino acids: CASSIVGRVARETQYF.

This sequence joins TRBV11-2 and TRBJ2-7; 8 bases agree with TRBD1. Trimming at V came to 1 base and at J to 4 bases, leaving 3 bases not matched to a gene. Germline values: CDR1 SGHAT, CDR2 FQNNGV. This CDR3 has 14 amino acids. CDR3 region: CASSLGQGRYEQYF. DNA of the CDR3: TGTGCCAGCAGCTTAGGACAGGGGCGGTACGAGCAGTACTTC. Based on the CDR3 plus reference TRBV11-2 and TRBJ2-7, the full variable domain is EAGVAQSPRYKIIEKRQSVAFWCNPISGHATLYWYQQILGQGPKLLIQFQNNGVVDDSQLPKDRFSAERLKGVDSTLKIQPAKLEDSAVYLCASSLGQGRYEQYFGPGTRLTVT.

The chain links TRBV28 to TRBJ1-5, with D hard to call. CDR3 size: 15 residues. With 3 bases removed from V and 5 bases from J, the gap between germline ends came to 14 bases. Germline V lookup: CDR1 MDHEN, CDR2 SYDVKM. The CDR3 DNA sequence: TGTGCCAGCAGTTTTACTAGGACGGCTCATCAGCCCCAGCATTTT. It is translated as CASSFTRTAHQPQHF.

The J gene is TRBJ2-7, the V gene TRBV30; 9 bases match TRBD2. CDR3 size: 13 residues. The V and J ends lost 6 bases and 4 bases, in that order; junction bases with no gene match: 7. CDR1 and CDR2 from the germline V gene are GTSNPN and SVGIG (reference sequence). DNA for the CDR3: TGTGCCTGTACCGGGACTAGCTATTACGAGCAGTACTTC. Protein: CACTGTSYYEQYF.

This chain connects TRBV9 to TRBJ2-3, with D perhaps matching TRBD1 (6 bases). This CDR3 spans 17 amino acids. Deletions cut 0 bases from V and 4 bases from J, with 18 bases between. Germline V gene lookup returns CDR1 SGDLS and CDR2 YYNGEE. The CDR3 coding sequence is TGTGCCAGCAGCGTAGGCGAAGGGGGTTTATCCGCAGATACGCAGTATTTT. This sequence encodes CASSVGEGGLSADTQYF.

J is TRBJ2-2 and V is TRBV6-1, with D possibly matching TRBD1 (6 bases). This CDR3 is built from 14 residues. Trimming removed 8 bases at V and 0 bases at J, with 10 bases between. Looked up from germline, CDR1 is MNHNS and CDR2 is SASEGT. CDR3 nucleotides: TGTGCCAGCCGTGGACAGCCGAACACCGGGGAGCTGTTTTTT. Protein sequence: CASRGQPNTGELFF.

The chain links TRBV28 to TRBJ2-1; TRBD2 is a possible D gene (6 bases). V was clipped by 6 bases and J by 4 bases, with 16 bases between them. There are 15 residues in the CDR3. The germline gives CDR1 MDHEN, CDR2 SYDVKM. CDR3 sequence (DNA): TGTGCCAGCAGGATCCCCGGGAGCGGGTACAATGAGCAGTTCTTC. This gives the protein CASRIPGSGYNEQFF.

This chain joins TRBV27 and TRBJ2-7; TRBD2 matches at 8 bases. CDR1 is MNHEY, CDR2 SMNVEV, per germline (reference sequence). V trimming: 5 bases; J trimming: 1 base; junction bases outside the gene matches: 7. This CDR3 comprises 15 residues. The CDR3 protein is CASSRAGTSSYEQYF. The DNA for the CDR3 is TGTGCCAGCAGTAGGGCTGGGACTAGTTCCTACGAGCAGTACTTC.

The chain couples TRBV18 to TRBJ2-2; maybe TRBD2 (6 bases). Germline V gene sequence: CDR1 KGHSH, CDR2 LQKENI. V lost 6 bases and J lost 2, with 13 bases in between. The CDR3 runs 15 residues. CDR3 in amino acids: CASSESGENTGELFF. The CDR3 DNA is TGTGCCAGCTCGGAGTCGGGAGAAAACACCGGGGAGCTGTTTTTT.

The chain uses TRBV9 and TRBJ2-7, with 7 bases identical to TRBD2. The CDR3 extends over 16 amino acids. The germline CDR1 and CDR2 sequences are SGDLS and YYNGEE. V was pared by 0 bases and J by 3 bases, with 9 bases of the junction left unmatched. CDR3 coding DNA: TGTGCCAGCAGCGTAGCGGGGGGAGCAGCTGTCTACGAGCAGTACTTC. It encodes CASSVAGGAAVYEQYF.

This clone was counted a single time. This sequence joins TRBV28 and TRBJ2-1; TRBD2 agrees at 13 bases. The CDR3 spans 14 residues. J lost 8 bases, V lost 6 bases, and 4 bases had no gene match. Germline CDR1 MDHEN, CDR2 SYDVKM. For the CDR3, the DNA is TGTGCCAGCAGCAGGGGACTAGCGGGATATGAGCAGTTCTTC. Amino acid sequence: CASSRGLAGYEQFF.

This clone was picked up one time. The V and J genes are TRBV2 and TRBJ1-2, with no clear D. The CDR3 length is 13 residues. Germline CDR1 reads SNHLY; CDR2 reads FYNNEI. Trimming stripped 3 bases from V and 4 bases from J, with 9 bases between. The CDR3 bases are TGTGCCAGCAGTGACTCAGGCCCCTATGGCTACACCTTC. This encodes CASSDSGPYGYTF.

CDR3 bases: TGTGCCAGCAGTTACCTATTAGGCCATGGGCGGGAGGAGCTGTTTTTT. It encodes CASSYLLGHGREELFF. The V gene is TRBV6-5, the J gene TRBJ2-2; D possibly corresponds to TRBD2 (6 bases). Trimming removed 2 bases from V and 10 bases from J, with 20 bases in between. The germline V gene encodes CDR1 MNHEY and CDR2 SVGAGI. The CDR3 totals 16 residues.

This clone has only one observation. The gene calls are TRBV19 and TRBJ2-1, with 8 nucleotides matching TRBD1. The J segment lost 15 bases and the V segment lost 3 bases, leaving 7 bases of the junction unmatched. The CDR3 sequence is 12 residues long. Germline V lookup: CDR1 LNHDA, CDR2 SQIVND (reference sequence). CDR3 sequence: CASSIRTGKPFF. CDR3 coding DNA: TGTGCCAGTAGTATTCGGACAGGGAAGCCGTTCTTC.

The rearrangement links TRBV10-3 to TRBJ1-2, with TRBD1 identical over 8 bases. The germline CDR1 and CDR2 sequences are ENHRY and SYGVKD. V gave up 5 bases and J gave up 2 bases; unmatched junction bases: 4. This CDR3 contains 14 residues. The CDR3 nucleotides read TGTGCCATCAGTAAACCAGGGGGCAACTATGGCTACACCTTC. Protein: CAISKPGGNYGYTF.